The entry below describes one TCR beta chain. 13 Jbeta primers and 60 Vbeta primers were used for the PCR. TCRdb's copy holds only in-frame clones and misses some; the assay was immunoSEQ multiplex PCR. The sample table includes about 75,000 clones. The data derive from a study of cytomegalovirus exposure and HLA in healthy donors. Germline loops: CDR1 MNHNY, CDR2 SVGAGI (reference sequence). The V and J ends lost 0 bases and 2 bases respectively, with 11 bases between them. CDR3 size: 15 residues. This clonotype was obtained from a man aged 18-30 years in good health and CMV-seropositive. V usage is TRBV6-6 and J usage is TRBJ2-7; no definite D call. Material: PBMCs. CDR3 loop: CASSYSGGFAYEQYF. DNA of the CDR3: TGTGCCAGCAGTTACTCTGGCGGTTTCGCCTACGAGCAGTACTTC.